This T cell receptor (beta chain) was identified in a study of T cells in tuberculosis (dated by TCRdb to 2016 to 2019). Regarding the research as a whole: The study combined CD1B tetramers and high-throughput TCR immunosequencing to characterize T cells specific for the mycobacterial lipid antigen glucose monomycolate (GMM). A South African clinical cohort compared IGRA-negative adolescents, IGRA-positive adolescents with latent tuberculosis and adults with active tuberculosis, ten per group. PBMC from active tuberculosis patients were archived either before standard anti-tuberculosis treatment began or within 7 days of the start of that treatment. The paper's findings and limits, for the study overall: An accuracy of roughly 90% (AUROC 0.90) was reached by a classifier using the diverse GMM-specific repertoire, compared with around 70% accuracy when GEM motif frequencies were used. Smaller mean NN-distances to GMM-specific TCRs were observed in active tuberculosis TCR-alpha repertoires than in IGRA-negative controls, suggesting clonal expansion of GMM-specific TCRs. Which clinical samples got chosen depended on the availability of cryopreserved specimens, and the active tuberculosis cases were adults, whereas the controls were adolescents. Smaller NN-distances were partly driven by shorter CDR3-alpha lengths in active tuberculosis patients, and statistical significance was not reached for the TCR-beta difference.

TCR libraries were generated with the immunoSEQ multiplex PCR assay, using TCR-beta and/or TCR-alpha/delta assays for each sample. The amplified TCR libraries were sequenced using the Illumina high-throughput platform. From the authors' description of their analysis: Clustering and dimensionality reduction relied on pairwise TCRdist distances among GMM-specific receptors from T cells that were either sorted ex vivo or expanded in vitro. Each clinical repertoire was assigned a mean NN-distance score, defined as the average TCRdist to the nearest 10% of tetramer-positive reference sequences. GEM TCR motif frequency was computed as the fraction of unique TCRs matching known GEM sequences by V/J usage and CDR3 length. Linear discriminant analysis with leave-one-out cross-validation, implemented in scikit-learn, was used to classify active tuberculosis. Imported from immuneACCESS, the table was reduced by TCRdb to in-frame sequences with V and J called. These copies leave out some clones; in studies compared against another copy, an unresolved V gene accounts for under half, and the cause of the remainder is not known. Clone size and the V and J calls come from that table; the DNA yielded D and trimming. Here the sample has around 30,000 clones; 86% occur a single time. Together, the top ten hold roughly 5.2% of the sample.

The time point label, as the study defines it: new active TB diagnosis, blood taken before or within 7 days of starting treatment. The patients with active tuberculosis were newly diagnosed, HIV-seronegative South African adults aged 18 years or older. Active tuberculosis was confirmed by positive sputum smear microscopy and/or positive M. tuberculosis culture. Immunosequencing of unsorted cryopreserved PBMC covered, on average, around 100,000 T cells per clinical donor. On this clone itself: No cognate antigen has been identified for it. Nothing much larger sits one base from this clone, and base qualities are not available.

The V end gives up 3 bases and the J end 0 bases, leaving 4 bases in the junction not matched to a gene. Its CDR3 holds 16 amino acids, cysteine through phenylalanine. The DNA shown is the 48-base CDR3, in frame from base 1. Sequences LNHDA (CDR1) and SQIVND (CDR2) are obtained from the germline V gene (reference sequence). This TCR was sampled from an adult with tuberculosis. The chain is assembled from TRBV19 and TRBJ2-1; TRBD2 lines up with 8 middle nucleotides. Sequencing used PBMCs, obtained at tuberculosis diagnosis. The CDR3 has the sequence CASSMGRGASYNEQFF. The nucleotides are TGTGCCAGTAGTATGGGGCGGGGGGCCTCCTACAATGAGCAGTTCTTC.